Following are 18 T cell receptor beta chains from one sample sequenced in a study of CD8 T cells in ankylosing spondylitis. Via MiXCR, TCRdb re-called the 5' RACE reads, giving one row per CDR3 protein. This sample yields 100,000 or so distinct CDR3 sequences, of which 20% to 30% are seen a single time; approximately 13% belongs to the top ten. Sequencing input: synovial fluid, either unsorted or a sorted T cell fraction (not recorded which). The origin of the receptors is a male donor with ankylosing spondylitis.

V usage is TRBV7-6 and J usage is TRBJ1-2; 8 nucleotides line up with TRBD1. This CDR3 is 13 amino acids long. Germline-derived CDR1 and CDR2 are SGHVS and FNYEAQ. V dropped 3 bases and J dropped 7; count of bases not matched to a gene: 4. CDR3 amino acids: CASSFGQGSGYTF. CDR3 sequence (DNA): TGTGCCAGCAGCTTCGGACAGGGCTCTGGCTACACCTTC.

This clonotype was observed a single time. V is TRBV15 and J is TRBJ2-5; D unclear. Trimming left V 3 bases short and J 5 bases short, with 13 bases between. Germline V gene sequence: CDR1 LNHNV, CDR2 YYDKDF (reference sequence). This CDR3 spans 14 amino acids. CDR3 in amino acids: CATSSPIGWETQYF. CDR3 DNA sequence: TGTGCCACCAGCAGCCCCATCGGGTGGGAGACCCAGTACTTC.

This chain joins TRBV20-1 and TRBJ2-3; TRBD2 is a possible D gene (7 bases). V lost 2 bases and J lost 4, with 13 bases in between. The CDR3 spans 14 residues. Looked up from germline, CDR1 is DFQATT and CDR2 is SNEGSKA (reference sequence). CDR3: CSARLEGGPDTQYF. CDR3 coding DNA: TGCAGTGCTAGATTGGAGGGGGGGCCAGATACGCAGTATTTT.

The chain is built from TRBV18 and TRBJ2-1; D ambiguous. Germline CDR1 reads KGHSH; CDR2 reads LQKENI. CDR3 size: 15 residues. The V gene lost 3 bases and the J gene lost 0 bases, with 9 bases spanning the gap. Here the CDR3 DNA reads TGTGCCAGCTCACCCGGGCGGAACTCCTACAATGAGCAGTTCTTC. It codes for CASSPGRNSYNEQFF.

The chain is built from TRBV29-1 and TRBJ1-6, with 10 bases fitting TRBD1. Germline CDR1 reads SQVTM; CDR2 reads ANQGSEA. The J segment lost 8 bases and the V segment lost 6 bases, leaving 7 bases of the junction unmatched. This CDR3 comprises 14 residues. CDR3 sequence reads: CSVATGTGDSPLHF. CDR3 coding DNA: TGCAGCGTAGCTACCGGGACAGGGGATTCACCCCTCCACTTT.

This clonotype was detected only a few times. CDR3 residues: CASSERTPEGSYEQYV. The CDR3 nucleotides are TGTGCCAGCAGCGAACGGACACCTGAGGGCTCCTACGAGCAGTACGTC. The V call is TRBV21-1, the J call TRBJ2-7; the D call TRBD1 from the table was never checked on the DNA. TRBV21-1 is termed a pseudogene. The CDR3 is 16 amino acids.

V and J are TRBV20-1 and TRBJ2-4; possibly TRBD2 for D (6 bases). V was pared by 0 bases and J by 3 bases, with 15 bases between. The germline gives CDR1 DFQATT, CDR2 SNEGSKA (reference sequence). This CDR3 spans 16 amino acids. This CDR3 is CSARDGAEGYKNIQYF. CDR3 DNA: TGCAGTGCTAGAGATGGCGCGGAGGGTTACAAAAACATTCAGTACTTC.

This clonotype was counted ten times or more. This chain connects TRBV28 to TRBJ1-1; 9 nucleotides match TRBD1. Unmatched junction bases numbered 10, after V lost 5 bases and J lost 0 bases. The CDR3 consists of 17 residues. Per germline, CDR1 MDHEN and CDR2 SYDVKM. The CDR3 spells CASSTAGTGFVNTEAFF. The DNA for the CDR3 is TGTGCCAGCAGTACCGCCGGGACAGGGTTTGTGAACACTGAAGCTTTCTTT.

This clonotype was recorded a few times. This rearrangement joins TRBV5-1 to TRBJ2-1, with 8 bases aligning to TRBD2. The germline V gene has CDR1 SGHRS and CDR2 YFSETQ. The CDR3 runs 16 residues. V dropped 4 bases and J dropped 5; count of bases not matched to a gene: 11. The chain's CDR3 is CASSPPGSGANNEQFF. The CDR3 nucleotides are TGCGCCAGCAGCCCACCTGGTAGCGGGGCAAACAATGAGCAGTTCTTC.

The genes are TRBV18 and TRBJ2-1; 7 bases map to TRBD2. Germline lookup yields CDR1 KGHSH and CDR2 LQKENI. The CDR3 has 16 residues. V shed 0 bases and J 3 bases; nucleotides not matched to a gene: 5. The CDR3 is CASSPPSGGRYNEQFF. The CDR3 DNA is TGTGCCAGCTCACCACCTTCGGGAGGCCGCTACAATGAGCAGTTCTTC.

The chain is built from TRBV7-7 and TRBJ2-2; D is unresolved. Trimming cost V 6 bases and J 0 bases, with 8 bases left between them. In germline, CDR1 is SSHAT, CDR2 FNYEAQ (reference sequence). This CDR3 has 14 residues. CDR3 sequence: CASRVQPNTGELFF. CDR3 nucleotides: TGTGCCAGCAGGGTCCAACCGAACACCGGGGAGCTGTTTTTT.

The chain carries TRBV15 and TRBJ2-5; D may be TRBD2 (6 bases). This CDR3 comprises 15 residues. Trimming removed 5 bases at V and 5 bases at J, with 18 bases between. Germline CDR1 reads LNHNV; CDR2 reads YYDKDF (reference sequence). The CDR3 is CATSSRGIGGETQYF. CDR3 DNA sequence: TGTGCCACCAGCTCCCGCGGGATCGGAGGGGAGACCCAGTACTTC.

The chain uses TRBV10-2 and TRBJ2-1; D unclear. The CDR3 consists of 14 residues. Germline CDR1 WSHSY, CDR2 SAAADI. Trimming took off 5 bases at V and 2 bases at J, with 10 bases between the two ends. CDR3 residues: CASSPDPTYNEQFF. The CDR3 DNA is TGCGCCAGCAGTCCAGACCCGACCTACAATGAGCAGTTCTTC.

The chain carries TRBV14 and TRBJ2-7, with no clear D. The V gene lost 8 bases and the J gene lost 2 bases, with 16 bases spanning the gap. Looked up from germline, CDR1 is SGHDN and CDR2 is FVKESK. The CDR3 is 14 residues long. The CDR3 region is CASHEWTVTYEQYF. DNA of the CDR3: TGTGCCAGCCATGAATGGACCGTTACCTACGAGCAGTACTTC.

J is TRBJ1-1 and V is TRBV27; a weak D match, TRBD1 (6 bases). CDR3 length equals 13 residues. Germline V CDR1 and CDR2: MNHEY, SMNVEV (reference sequence). V lost 8 bases to trimming and J lost 3 bases, with 13 bases between them. The CDR3 bases are TGTGCCAGCGCTACAGGGAGGGACACTGAAGCTTTCTTT. It is translated as CASATGRDTEAFF.

V is TRBV11-2 and J is TRBJ2-7; D ambiguous. Between the trimmed V and J ends, which lost 5 bases and 5 bases, there was a span of 16 bases. The CDR3 is 14 amino acids. Germline loops: CDR1 SGHAT, CDR2 FQNNGV. CDR3 loop: CASSQDLGLNEQYF. Written as DNA, the CDR3 is TGTGCCAGCAGCCAGGATCTCGGGCTCAACGAGCAGTACTTC.

This clonotype was counted a few times. The CDR3 region has the DNA TGTGCCAGCAGTTACTATGGGGAAACAGATACGCAGTATTTT. Residues: CASSYYGETDTQYF. This rearrangement joins TRBV6-2 or TRBV6-3 to TRBJ2-3; D unresolved. The CDR3 contains 14 residues. Germline values: CDR1 MNHEY, CDR2 SVGEGT. The germline V and J ends were trimmed by 1 base and 3 bases, with 8 bases remaining between them.

This chain links TRBV20-1 with TRBJ1-4, with D unclear. The V and J ends lost 7 bases and 5 bases respectively, with 20 bases between them. The CDR3 runs to 15 residues. In germline, CDR1 is DFQATT, CDR2 SNEGSKA (reference sequence). CDR3 protein: CSVLRRTGPNEKLFF. CDR3 in DNA: TGCAGTGTCCTCCGAAGGACGGGCCCCAATGAAAAACTGTTTTTT.